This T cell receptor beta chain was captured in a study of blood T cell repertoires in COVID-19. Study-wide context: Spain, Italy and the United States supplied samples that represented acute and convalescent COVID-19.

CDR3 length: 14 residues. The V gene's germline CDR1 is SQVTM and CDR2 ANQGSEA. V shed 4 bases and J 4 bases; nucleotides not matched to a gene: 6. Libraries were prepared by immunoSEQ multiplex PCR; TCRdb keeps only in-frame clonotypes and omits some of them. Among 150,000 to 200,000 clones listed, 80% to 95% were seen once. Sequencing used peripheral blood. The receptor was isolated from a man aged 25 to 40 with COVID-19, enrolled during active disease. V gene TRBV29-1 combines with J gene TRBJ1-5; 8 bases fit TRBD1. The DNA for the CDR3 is TGCAGCGTTGGTTGGGACAGGAGGAATCAGCCCCAGCATTTT. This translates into CSVGWDRRNQPQHF.